This T cell receptor beta chain was captured by sequencing in a study of blood T cells in healthy people across ages (dated by TCRdb to the mid-2010s). Regarding the research as a whole: In model experiments, template switching captured about one uniquely barcoded TCR beta cDNA molecule for every two T cells. Age-related changes in TCR beta repertoire diversity were measured in the study by deep sequencing normalized with unique cDNA molecular identifiers. Donors were grouped into four age groups: young (average 16 years), middle-aged (about 40), aged (approximately 58) and long-lived (around 80). To avoid experimental bias, donors of different ages were randomly spread across the sequencing lanes. The study analyzed two additional independent replicas of 1 million unique cDNA reads from the same blood draw for two donors, one aged 18 to 30 and one aged 80 or older.

Trimming takes 0 bases from V and 4 bases from J, and the germline ends sit 21 bases apart. The CDR3 spans 18 residues, from the cysteine through the phenylalanine. Only the CDR3 DNA is retained, 54 bases long and in frame from the first base. Points the paper makes about the study in general: Bulk unsorted PBMC profiling prevented conclusive comparison of naive and antigen-experienced compartments. Estimates of total diversity from one million sequenced T cells were regarded as lower bounds and underestimates. As age increased, observed TCR beta diversity per million T cells dropped in a roughly linear way, and a significant reduction was already evident by age around 41. Because the CMV infection status of the donors was unknown, age-related changes in expanded clonotypes may potentially have been confounded. Observed TCR beta diversity correlated strongly with the percentage of naive T cells measured by flow cytometry. Compared with the aged group, more naive CD4+ T cells, fewer expanded clones and increased TCR diversity were shown by the long-lived group, suggesting age selection.

Preparation of the library involved 5' RACE. The reads were generated on an Illumina HiSeq 2500. A second PCR of 7 to 11 cycles was run with a J-beta primer mix and a sample-barcoded 5' primer. A template-switch 5' adaptor carrying 12 random nucleotides introduced a unique molecular identifier onto each TCR beta cDNA molecule. Each sample yielded at least 2.5 million CDR3-containing paired-end reads. The Mint cDNA synthesis kit, primed by a TRBC-specific oligonucleotide, was used to synthesize first-strand cDNA from all RNA. All cDNA was treated with uracil-DNA glycosylase and then went through a first 18-cycle PCR with the universal primers M1SS and BC2_uni_R. In the paper's pipeline: Normalization of each sample was performed by random selection of 1 million high-quality reads, each carrying a distinct molecular identifier. Instead of being binned into consensus sequences, reads with shared molecular identifiers were discarded. MiTCR, with a Q25 quality threshold and the strictest error-elimination algorithm, was used for CDR3 identification, clonotype clustering and error correction. Lower-bound total TCR beta diversity was estimated with a nonparametric unseen species model using Euler transformation. The public reads were reanalyzed by TCRdb: fastp trimming at Q25, MiXCR alignment, in-frame beta chains only. A single entry per CDR3 protein holds the most common genes and DNA from its merged rows. Clone size and V and J calls follow TCRdb, not the original study. The sample has 800,000 to 1,000,000 distinct CDR3 sequences on record, around 48% of them singletons. The ten biggest clones cover 13% of the sample.

On this clonotype itself: Its antigen is not yet known. Within one base of it there is no much larger clone, and no base qualities were kept.

The roughly 38 donors, aged roughly 6 to 100 years, were systemically healthy Caucasian individuals from Russia. Each donor gave 8 to 10 milliliters of peripheral blood, drawn into EDTA-treated Vacutainer tubes. Ficoll-Paque density-gradient centrifugation was used to isolate PBMCs, with at least 6.5 million per sample. Total RNA was extracted from PBMCs with Trizol reagent, with at least 5 micrograms obtained per sample. The percentages of naive CD45RAhigh/CD27high T cells were determined by flow cytometry on a PBMC aliquot from every donor. The chain couples TRBV12-3 or TRBV12-4 to TRBJ1-1; the D gene is perhaps TRBD1, from 5 matching bases. Material: blood. The clonotype comes from a man aged 25 to 40 in good health. The nucleotide sequence reads TGTGCCAGCAGTTTAGCCCCCGAGGGGTTCCCTTGGGGCACTGAAGCTTTCTTT. This is translated as CASSLAPEGFPWGTEAFF.